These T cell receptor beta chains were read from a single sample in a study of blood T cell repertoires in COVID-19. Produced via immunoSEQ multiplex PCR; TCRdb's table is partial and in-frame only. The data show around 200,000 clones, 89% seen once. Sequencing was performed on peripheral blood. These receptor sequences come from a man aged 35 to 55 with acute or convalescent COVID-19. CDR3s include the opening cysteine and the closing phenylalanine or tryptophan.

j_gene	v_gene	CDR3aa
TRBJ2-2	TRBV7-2	CASSTSGAGGELFF
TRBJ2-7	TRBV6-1	CASSSDRGFVYEQYF
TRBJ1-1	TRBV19	CASIRDRGTEAFF
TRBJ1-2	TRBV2	CASSEPNRDSYGYTF
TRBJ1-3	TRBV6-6	CASSRRQGSFGNTIYF
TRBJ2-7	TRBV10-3	CAISESTGSYEQYF
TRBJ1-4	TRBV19	CASSFRRSDEKLFF
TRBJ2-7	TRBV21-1	CASSKGQMTYEQYF
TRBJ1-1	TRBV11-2	CASSFNTGGTEAFF
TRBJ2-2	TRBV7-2	CASSLGWAANTGELFF
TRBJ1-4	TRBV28	CASSLVDSGQEGEKLFF
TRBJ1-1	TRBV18	CASSPPGQGAIEAFF
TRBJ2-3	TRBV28	CASSPGLAPTDTQYF
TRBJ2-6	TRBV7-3	CASSLTGGAGANVLTF
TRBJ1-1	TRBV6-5	CASSLQGSGTEAFF
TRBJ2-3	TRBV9	CASSGGITDTQYF